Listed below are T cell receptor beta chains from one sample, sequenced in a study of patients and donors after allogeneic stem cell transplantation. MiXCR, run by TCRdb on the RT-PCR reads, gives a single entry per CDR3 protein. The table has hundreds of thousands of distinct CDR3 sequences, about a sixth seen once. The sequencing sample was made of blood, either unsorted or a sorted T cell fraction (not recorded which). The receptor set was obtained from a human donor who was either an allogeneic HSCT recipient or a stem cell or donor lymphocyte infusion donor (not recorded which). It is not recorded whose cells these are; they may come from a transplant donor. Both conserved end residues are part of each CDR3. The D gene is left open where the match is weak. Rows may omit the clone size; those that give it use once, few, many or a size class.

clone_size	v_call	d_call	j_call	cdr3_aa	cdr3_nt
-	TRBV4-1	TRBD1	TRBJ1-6	CASSQTGGADSPLHF	TGCGCCAGCAGCCAGACAGGGGGCGCTGATTCACCCCTCCACTTT
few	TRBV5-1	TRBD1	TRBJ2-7	CASSRGQVTYEQYF	TGCGCCAGCAGCAGGGGACAGGTTACCTACGAGCAGTACTTC
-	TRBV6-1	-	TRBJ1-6	CASSELEGFSPLHF	TGTGCCAGCAGTGAATTGGAGGGTTTCTCACCCCTCCACTTT
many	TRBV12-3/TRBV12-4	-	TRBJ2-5	CASSFWGLTQETQYF	TGTGCCAGCAGTTTCTGGGGCCTAACTCAAGAGACCCAGTACTTC
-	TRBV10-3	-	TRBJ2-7	CAIMGGSGYEQYF	TGTGCCATCATGGGCGGTTCGGGCTACGAGCAGTACTTC
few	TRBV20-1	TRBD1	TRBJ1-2	CSARGRGRIGGYTF	TGCAGTGCGAGAGGCAGGGGGCGCATCGGGGGCTACACCTTC
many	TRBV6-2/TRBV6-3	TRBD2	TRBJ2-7	CASGLAAFEQYF	TGTGCCAGCGGACTAGCGGCCTTCGAGCAGTACTTC
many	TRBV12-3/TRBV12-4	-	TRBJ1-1	CASSLGLRRRVTEAFF	TGTGCCAGCAGTTTAGGTTTGCGGCGAAGAGTAACTGAAGCTTTCTTT
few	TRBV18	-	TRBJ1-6	CASSEDSPKSLHF	TGTGCCAGCTCAGAGGACAGCCCAAAGTCCCTCCACTTT
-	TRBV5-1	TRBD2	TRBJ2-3	CASSSTGLATDTQYF	TGCGCCAGCAGCTCGACTGGACTAGCTACAGATACGCAGTATTTT
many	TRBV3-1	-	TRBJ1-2	CASSQEYPAAQSF	TGTGCCAGCAGCCAAGAGTACCCCGCAGCCCAATCCTTC
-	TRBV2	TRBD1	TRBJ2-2	CASSVRDRGSGELFF	TGTGCCAGCAGTGTCCGGGACAGGGGGTCCGGGGAGCTGTTTTTT
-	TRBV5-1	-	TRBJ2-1	CASSRGRVAYNEQFF	TGCGCCAGCAGCAGAGGACGGGTCGCCTACAATGAGCAGTTCTTC
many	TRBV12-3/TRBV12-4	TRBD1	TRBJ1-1	CASSPGTAKAEAFF	TGTGCCAGCAGTCCGGGGACAGCAAAGGCTGAAGCTTTCTTT
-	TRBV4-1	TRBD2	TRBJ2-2	CASSSSGASGIGELFF	TGCGCCAGCAGCTCCTCTGGGGCTAGCGGTATCGGGGAGCTGTTTTTT
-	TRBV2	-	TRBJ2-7	CASSGDSHYEQYF	TGTGCCAGCAGTGGCGACAGCCACTACGAGCAGTACTTC
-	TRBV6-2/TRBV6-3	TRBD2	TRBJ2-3	CASRFIAGELTDTQYF	TGTGCCAGCAGATTCATAGCGGGGGAGCTCACAGATACGCAGTATTTT
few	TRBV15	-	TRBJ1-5	CATSRDWSGAIENQPQHF	TGTGCCACCAGCAGAGATTGGTCAGGGGCAATAGAAAATCAGCCCCAGCATTTT
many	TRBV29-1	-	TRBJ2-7	CSFGESSYEQYF	TGCAGCTTTGGGGAGAGCTCCTACGAGCAGTACTTC
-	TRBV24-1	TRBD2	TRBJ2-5	CATSQGGQETQYF	TGTGCCACCAGTCAGGGAGGGCAAGAGACCCAGTACTTC
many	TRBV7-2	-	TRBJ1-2	CASSERAAYGYTF	TGTGCCAGCAGCGAGAGGGCTGCCTATGGCTACACCTTC
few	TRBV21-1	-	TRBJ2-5	CASSHRQGQETQYF	TGTGCCAGCAGCCACCGACAGGGACAGGAGACCCAGTACTTC
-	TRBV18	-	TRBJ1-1	CASSPPSGGMGNTEAFF	TGTGCCAGCTCACCACCCAGCGGGGGGATGGGGAACACTGAAGCTTTCTTT
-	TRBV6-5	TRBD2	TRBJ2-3	CASSYWASGGRGDTQYF	TGTGCCAGCAGTTACTGGGCTAGCGGGGGCCGGGGAGATACGCAGTATTTT
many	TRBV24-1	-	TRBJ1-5	CATSDSSPGSIGNQPQHF	TGTGCCACCAGTGATTCTTCCCCAGGGTCGATCGGCAATCAGCCCCAGCATTTT
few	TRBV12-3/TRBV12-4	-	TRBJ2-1	CASSLELLGEQFF	TGTGCCAGCAGTTTGGAACTTTTAGGTGAGCAGTTCTTC
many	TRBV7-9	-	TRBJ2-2	CASSLALNTGELFF	TGCGCCAGCAGCTTGGCCTTAAACACCGGGGAGCTGTTTTTT
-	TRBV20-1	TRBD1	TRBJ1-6	CSARLGTGYNSPLHF	TGCAGTGCTAGACTCGGGACAGGCTATAATTCACCCCTCCACTTT
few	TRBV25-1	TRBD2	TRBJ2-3	CASSEGLVLDTQYF	TGTGCCAGCAGTGAGGGACTAGTTTTGGATACGCAGTATTTT
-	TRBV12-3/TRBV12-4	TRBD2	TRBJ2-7	CASSRTSRAYEQYF	TGTGCCAGCAGTCGGACTAGCCGTGCCTACGAGCAGTACTTC
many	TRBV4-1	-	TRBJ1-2	CASSQHSPGYTF	TGCGCCAGCAGCCAACACTCCCCCGGCTACACCTTC